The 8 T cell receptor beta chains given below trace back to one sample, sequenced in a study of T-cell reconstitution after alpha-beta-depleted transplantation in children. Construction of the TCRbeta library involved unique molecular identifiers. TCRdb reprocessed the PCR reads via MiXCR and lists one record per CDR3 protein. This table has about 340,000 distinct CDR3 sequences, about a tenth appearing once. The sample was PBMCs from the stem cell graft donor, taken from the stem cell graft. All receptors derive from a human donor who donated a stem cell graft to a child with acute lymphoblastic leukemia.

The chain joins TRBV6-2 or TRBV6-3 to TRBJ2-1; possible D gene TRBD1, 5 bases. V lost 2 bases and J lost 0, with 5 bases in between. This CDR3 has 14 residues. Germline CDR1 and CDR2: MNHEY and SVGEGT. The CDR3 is CASSYQGSYNEQFF. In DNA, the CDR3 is TGTGCCAGCAGTTACCAGGGCTCCTACAATGAGCAGTTCTTC.

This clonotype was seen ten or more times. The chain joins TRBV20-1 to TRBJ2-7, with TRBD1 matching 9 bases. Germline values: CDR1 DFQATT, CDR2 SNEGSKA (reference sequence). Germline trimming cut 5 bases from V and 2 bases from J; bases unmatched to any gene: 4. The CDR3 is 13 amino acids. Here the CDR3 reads CSAEQGAPYEQYF. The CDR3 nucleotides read TGCAGTGCTGAACAGGGGGCCCCCTACGAGCAGTACTTC.

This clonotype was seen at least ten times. The CDR3 reads CASSSPPSYEQYF. Written as DNA, the CDR3 is TGTGCCAGCAGCTCTCCTCCCTCCTACGAGCAGTACTTC. The chain has TRBV7-2 and TRBJ2-7; D call uncertain. V dropped 4 bases and J dropped 0 bases, with 7 bases sitting between them. The CDR3 length is 13 residues. From germline, CDR1 is SGHTA and CDR2 FQGNSA.

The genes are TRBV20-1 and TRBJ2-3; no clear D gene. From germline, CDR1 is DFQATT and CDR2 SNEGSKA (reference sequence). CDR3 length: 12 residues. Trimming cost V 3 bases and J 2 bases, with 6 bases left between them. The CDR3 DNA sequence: TGCAGTGCTAGTTACCTCACAGATACGCAGTATTTT. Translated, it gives CSASYLTDTQYF.

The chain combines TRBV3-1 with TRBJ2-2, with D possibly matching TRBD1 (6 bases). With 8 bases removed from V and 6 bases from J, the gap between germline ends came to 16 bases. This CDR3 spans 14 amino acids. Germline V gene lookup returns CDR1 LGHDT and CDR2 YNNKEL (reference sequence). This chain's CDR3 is CASGGRGGPGELFF. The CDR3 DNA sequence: TGTGCCAGCGGGGGCCGTGGAGGCCCCGGGGAGCTGTTTTTT.

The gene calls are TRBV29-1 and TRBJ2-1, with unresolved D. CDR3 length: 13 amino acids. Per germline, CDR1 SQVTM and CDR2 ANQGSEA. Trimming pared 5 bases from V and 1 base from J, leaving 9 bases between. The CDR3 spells CSVRRVSYNEQFF. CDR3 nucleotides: TGCAGCGTTAGGCGCGTTTCCTACAATGAGCAGTTCTTC.

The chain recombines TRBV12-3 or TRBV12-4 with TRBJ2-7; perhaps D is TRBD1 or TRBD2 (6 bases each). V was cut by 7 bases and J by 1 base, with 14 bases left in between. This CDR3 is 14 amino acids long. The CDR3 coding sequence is TGTGCCAGCACCCAAGGGGGAGGATCCTACGAGCAGTACTTC. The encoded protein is CASTQGGGSYEQYF.

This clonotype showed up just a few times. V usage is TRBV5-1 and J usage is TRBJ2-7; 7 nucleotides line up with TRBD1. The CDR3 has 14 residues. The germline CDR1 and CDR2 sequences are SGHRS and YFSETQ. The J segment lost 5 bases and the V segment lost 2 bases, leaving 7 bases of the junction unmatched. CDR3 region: CASSLEGALDEQYF. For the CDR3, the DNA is TGCGCCAGCAGCTTAGAGGGGGCGTTGGACGAGCAGTACTTC.